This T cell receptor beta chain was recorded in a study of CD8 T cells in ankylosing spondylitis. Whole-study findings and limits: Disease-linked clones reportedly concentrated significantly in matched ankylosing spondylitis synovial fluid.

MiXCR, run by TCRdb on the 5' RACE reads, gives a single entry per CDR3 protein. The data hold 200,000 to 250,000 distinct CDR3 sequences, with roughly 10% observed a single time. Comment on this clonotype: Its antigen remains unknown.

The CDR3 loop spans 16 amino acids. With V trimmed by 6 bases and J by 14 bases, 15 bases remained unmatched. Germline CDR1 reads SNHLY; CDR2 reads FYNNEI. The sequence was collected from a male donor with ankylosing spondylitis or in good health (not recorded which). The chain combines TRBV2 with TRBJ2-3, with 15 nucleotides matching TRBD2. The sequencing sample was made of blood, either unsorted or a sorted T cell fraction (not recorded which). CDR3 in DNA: TGTGCCAGCAGACCTCCGGGACTAGCGGGAGGCGTAGAGCTGTATTTT. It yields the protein CASRPPGLAGGVELYF. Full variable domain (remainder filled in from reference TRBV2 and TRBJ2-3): EPEVTQTPSHQVTQMGQEVILRCVPISNHLYFYWYRQILGQKVEFLVSFYNNEISEKSEIFDDQFSVERPDGSNFTLKIRSTKLEDSAMYFCASRPPGLAGGVELYFGPGTRLTVL.